This T cell receptor beta chain was observed in a study of blood T cell repertoires in COVID-19. Study as a whole: The origin of the acute and convalescent COVID-19 samples was the United States, Italy and Spain. T cells, B-cell-depleted T cells, or PBMCs supplied cDNA or gDNA.

The CDR3 runs 13 residues. Germline lookup yields CDR1 LGHDT and CDR2 YNNKEL (reference sequence). Unmatched junction bases numbered 1, after V lost 0 bases and J lost 5 bases. Sequenced by immunoSEQ multiplex PCR; TCRdb stores in-frame clones only, minus some. The repertoire has 65,000 to 90,000 clones, 86% of them found once; the top ten carry roughly 20%. The receptor was derived from a woman of 80 years or more in a cohort sampled during active or convalescent COVID-19. Sequencing used peripheral blood. The chain joins TRBV3-1 (or the pseudogene TRBV3-2) to TRBJ2-7; TRBD1 aligns across 7 bases. In DNA, the CDR3 is TGTGCCAGCAGCCAAGAAGGGGGCCACGAGCAGTACTTC. This sequence encodes CASSQEGGHEQYF.